Listed below are T cell receptor beta chains from one sample, sequenced in a study of T cells in Graves' hyperthyroidism and ophthalmopathy. TCRdb redid the calling of the multiplex PCR reads with MiXCR, one entry per CDR3 protein. The data show 500,000 to 800,000 distinct CDR3 sequences, more than 12% seen once. The sequenced material came from blood. The receptors shown here come from a woman in her 50s with Graves' ophthalmopathy. Both conserved end residues are part of each CDR3. D genes are given only for firm matches. Not every row has a clone size; where given, it reads once, few, many or a size class.

j_call | v_call | cdr3_length | d_call | clone_size | cdr3_nt | cdr3_aa
TRBJ2-7 | TRBV6-1 | 15 | TRBD2 | few | TGTGCCAGCAAAGGACTAGCGGGGCCCTCCCACGAGCAGTACTTC | CASKGLAGPSHEQYF
TRBJ2-1 | TRBV5-8 | 14 | TRBD2 | NA | TGTGCCAGCAGCTCGGGACTAGCAATCAATGAGCAGTTCTTC | CASSSGLAINEQFF
TRBJ2-2 | TRBV10-3 | 15 | NA | NA | TGTGCCATCAGTGACCAGGGGTTGGTGACCGGGGAGCTGTTTTTT | CAISDQGLVTGELFF
TRBJ2-5 | TRBV6-1 | 14 | TRBD2 | NA | TGTACCAGCAGTGACGCAGGGCGGGGGGAGACCCAGTACTTC | CTSSDAGRGETQYF
TRBJ2-7 | TRBV7-8 | 12 | NA | many | TGTGCCAGCAGCTTAGGGGGTTTGGAGCAGTACTTC | CASSLGGLEQYF
TRBJ2-7 | TRBV12-3/TRBV12-4 | 15 | TRBD1 | NA | TGTGCCAGCAGTTTTTTGTCACAGGGGGCTGGCGAGCAGTACTTC | CASSFLSQGAGEQYF
TRBJ1-5 | TRBV19 | 17 | TRBD1 | few | TGTGCCAGTAGTCCGACAATCGGACAGGGGAACAATCAGCCCCAGCATTTT | CASSPTIGQGNNQPQHF
TRBJ1-1 | TRBV6-1 | 14 | NA | many | TGTGCCAGCAGTAAAGGCGGGGCGGTCACTGAAGCTTTCTTT | CASSKGGAVTEAFF
TRBJ2-1 | TRBV5-1 | 13 | TRBD2 | many | TGCGCCTCCGGGACTAGCGGGAGGGATGAGCAGTTCTTC | CASGTSGRDEQFF
TRBJ2-1 | TRBV7-8 | 14 | NA | many | TGTGCCAGCAGCTTAGGGCACAGTTACAATGAGCAGTTCTTC | CASSLGHSYNEQFF
TRBJ2-2 | TRBV29-1 | 15 | NA | NA | TGCAGCGTAGTTTCGTTGTCCAAGAACACCGGGGAGCTGTTTTTT | CSVVSLSKNTGELFF
TRBJ1-4 | TRBV25-1 | 14 | NA | few | TGTGCCAGCAGTGAAAAAGGAGCTGGTGAAAAACTGTTTTTT | CASSEKGAGEKLFF
TRBJ1-1 | TRBV6-1 | 12 | NA | many | TGTGCCAGCAGTGACTTCCGATCTGAAGCTTTCTTT | CASSDFRSEAFF
TRBJ1-6 | TRBV7-3 | 14 | TRBD1 | many | TGTGCCAGCAGCTTAGGACAGGGGGATTCACCCCTCCACTTT | CASSLGQGDSPLHF
TRBJ2-2 | TRBV7-2 | 16 | NA | few | TGTGCCAGCAGCTTAGCGGGGGGGGGGCTGACCGGGGAGCTGTTTTTT | CASSLAGGGLTGELFF
TRBJ1-3 | TRBV5-6 | 14 | NA | NA | TGTGCCAGCAGCTTGGATCTGTTCAAAAACACCATATATTTT | CASSLDLFKNTIYF
TRBJ2-7 | TRBV5-8 | 14 | TRBD2 | few | TGTGCCAGCAGCTTGCCTAGCGGCGAGTACAAGCAGTACTTC | CASSLPSGEYKQYF
TRBJ1-5 | TRBV4-2 | 16 | NA | few | TGTGCCAGCAGCCGTCAGGGGCTTGGTAGCAATCAGCCCCAGCATTTT | CASSRQGLGSNQPQHF
TRBJ2-7 | TRBV10-3 | 17 | TRBD2 | many | TGTGCCATCAGTGAGTCGTCTAGCGGGAAGCTATCTCGCGAGCAGTACTTC | CAISESSSGKLSREQYF
TRBJ2-7 | TRBV27 | 14 | TRBD2 | many | TGTGCCAGCAGTTTTCGGACTAGCGGGATCGAGCAGTACTTC | CASSFRTSGIEQYF
TRBJ2-1 | TRBV7-2 | 12 | NA | NA | TGTGCCAGCAGCTTAGAAGTAGGGCTAAGATTCTTC | CASSLEVGLRFF
TRBJ1-1 | TRBV12-3/TRBV12-4 | 13 | NA | few | TGTGCCAGCAGAGATACAGGGTTCCCTGAAGCTTTCTTT | CASRDTGFPEAFF
TRBJ2-2 | TRBV19 | 15 | NA | NA | TGTGCCAGTAGTATCAGGGGAGGCTTCACCGGGGAGCTGTTTTTT | CASSIRGGFTGELFF
TRBJ2-5 | TRBV4-1 | 14 | TRBD2 | many | TGCGCCAGCAGTCGACTAGCGGGAGCCGAGACCCAGTACTTC | CASSRLAGAETQYF
TRBJ2-3 | TRBV6-1 | 14 | NA | many | TGTGCCAGCATCCTCGGGGCGAGCACAGATACGCAGTATTTT | CASILGASTDTQYF
TRBJ2-3 | TRBV6-1 | 14 | TRBD1 | many | TGTGCCAGCAGTCCGGGACAGGGTGCAGATACGCAGTATTTT | CASSPGQGADTQYF
TRBJ2-5 | TRBV15 | 15 | TRBD2 | few | TGTGCCACCAGCAGAACTAGCGGGAGGTTAGAGACCCAGTACTTC | CATSRTSGRLETQYF
TRBJ1-3 | TRBV25-1 | 14 | TRBD1 | NA | TGTGCCAGCAGTGAGACAGGGTGGGGAGGCACCATATATTTT | CASSETGWGGTIYF
TRBJ1-5 | TRBV19 | 14 | NA | few | TGTGCCAGTAGTACCCGACAGAACAATCAGCCCCAGCATTTT | CASSTRQNNQPQHF
TRBJ2-6 | TRBV6-1 | 18 | TRBD1 | NA | TGTGCCAGCAGTGAGGGCGTAGGGGGCATTGCTGGGGCCAACGTCCTGACTTTC | CASSEGVGGIAGANVLTF
TRBJ2-1 | TRBV12-3/TRBV12-4 | 16 | NA | few | TGTGCCAGCAGCCCCTGGGTGCGAACCTCCTACAATGAGCAGTTCTTC | CASSPWVRTSYNEQFF
TRBJ2-3 | TRBV12-3/TRBV12-4 | 15 | NA | many | TGTGCCAGCAGTCCCGCGACTCGTTACACAGATACGCAGTATTTT | CASSPATRYTDTQYF
TRBJ1-5 | TRBV20-1 | 12 | NA | many | TGCAGTGCTAGTAAAGGGATTCAGCCCCAGCATTTT | CSASKGIQPQHF
TRBJ2-1 | TRBV10-3 | 17 | TRBD2 | many | TGTGCCATCAGGGCATTGAAGCGGGAGGGCAACTACAATGAGCAGTTCTTC | CAIRALKREGNYNEQFF
TRBJ2-5 | TRBV28 | 15 | NA | many | TGTGCCAGCAGTAAAGGGCGAGGCTTCCAAGAGACCCAGTACTTC | CASSKGRGFQETQYF
TRBJ1-1 | TRBV27 | 14 | NA | many | TGTGCCAGCAGTTTGGCCGGGAGGAGGACTGAAGCTTTCTTT | CASSLAGRRTEAFF
TRBJ1-1 | TRBV20-1 | 13 | NA | many | TGCAGTGCTAGACGGGGTCGAGACACTGAAGCTTTCTTT | CSARRGRDTEAFF
TRBJ2-7 | TRBV7-2 | 16 | NA | many | TGTGCCAGCAGCTCCGGGGTAGTCGGGGGATCCTACGAGCAGTACTTC | CASSSGVVGGSYEQYF
TRBJ1-1 | TRBV5-5 | 11 | NA | NA | TGTGCCAGTACCCGGAACACTGAAGCTTTCTTT | CASTRNTEAFF
TRBJ1-3 | TRBV20-1 | 18 | TRBD1 | few | TGCAGTGCTCTTTCCGGGACAGGGGGCCTCTTCTCTGGAAACACCATATATTTT | CSALSGTGGLFSGNTIYF
TRBJ2-1 | TRBV13 | 17 | TRBD2 | NA | TGTGCCAGCAGCTTAGGAGTGGCTAGCGGGAGGGCCCGTGAGCAGTTCTTC | CASSLGVASGRAREQFF
TRBJ1-6 | TRBV4-3 | 15 | NA | NA | TGCGCCAGCAGCCAAGTCGTACAGGATAATTCACCCCTCCACTTT | CASSQVVQDNSPLHF
TRBJ2-7 | TRBV29-1 | 16 | NA | many | TGCAGCGTCGTGTCAGATCCTAGCTGGAGCTCCTACGAGCAGTACTTC | CSVVSDPSWSSYEQYF
TRBJ2-1 | TRBV20-1 | 14 | NA | NA | TGCAGTGCTAGAGCAGCTACTGGGAACAATGAGCAGTTCTTC | CSARAATGNNEQFF
TRBJ2-3 | TRBV5-1 | 17 | TRBD2 | few | TGCGCCAGCAGCTTGGGGACTAGCGGGGCTAGCACAGATACGCAGTATTTT | CASSLGTSGASTDTQYF
TRBJ2-5 | TRBV2 | 14 | TRBD1 | NA | TGTGCCAGCAGTGGGGACAGGAGCCAAGAGACCCAGTACTTC | CASSGDRSQETQYF
TRBJ2-1 | TRBV18 | 16 | NA | many | TGTGCCAGCTCGCCGGGACACCCGAGCTCCTACAATGAGCAGTTCTTC | CASSPGHPSSYNEQFF
TRBJ1-6 | TRBV11-2 | 15 | TRBD1 | few | TGTGCCAGCAGCCGGGGACAGGGCGGTAATTCACCCCTCCACTTT | CASSRGQGGNSPLHF
TRBJ1-5 | TRBV12-3/TRBV12-4 | 18 | NA | many | TGTGCCAGCAGTTTAAAGTTAGATCATAGGTATAGCAATCAGCCCCAGCATTTT | CASSLKLDHRYSNQPQHF
TRBJ2-1 | TRBV6-1 | 14 | NA | few | TGTGCCAGCAGTGAGCTGGGGTTTAAGGTTGAGCAGTTCTTC | CASSELGFKVEQFF
TRBJ1-1 | TRBV6-5 | 16 | NA | NA | TGTGCCAGCAGTTACTTTTGGGCCGGCGGAGAAACTGAAGCTTTCTTT | CASSYFWAGGETEAFF
TRBJ1-4 | TRBV2 | 11 | NA | NA | TGTGCCAGCACGGGTTGGGAAAAACTGTTTTTT | CASTGWEKLFF
TRBJ2-7 | TRBV29-1 | 15 | NA | NA | TGCAGCGTTCCCGGGCTCTCTAGTAGGGCCTACGAGCAGTACTTC | CSVPGLSSRAYEQYF
TRBJ1-1 | TRBV6-1 | 15 | NA | once | TGTGCAAGCAGTGAAGCCTCAGGGGTGGGCACTAAAGCTTTCTTT | CASSEASGVGTKAFF
TRBJ1-2 | TRBV9 | 15 | TRBD1 | many | TGTGCCAGCAGCGCCAACAGGGGCAGGGGCTATGGCTACACCTTC | CASSANRGRGYGYTF
TRBJ1-2 | TRBV5-8 | 15 | TRBD1 | few | TGTGCCAGCAGCTTACGGACAGGGCCTAACTATGGCTACACCTTC | CASSLRTGPNYGYTF
TRBJ2-5 | TRBV28 | 16 | TRBD2 | many | TGTGCCAGCAGTCCATCTGACGGGGGGATCCAAGAGACCCAGTACTTC | CASSPSDGGIQETQYF
TRBJ1-4 | TRBV5-5 | 14 | NA | many | TGTGCCAGCAGCTTGATCGGTGGGGATGAAAAACTGTTTTTT | CASSLIGGDEKLFF